The 8 T cell receptor beta chains below were found in one sample sequenced in a study of graft-versus-host responses after intestinal transplantation. These receptors' targets are unknown. Sequencing used immunoSEQ multiplex PCR; TCRdb keeps in-frame clones, though not all of them. The table has over 55,000 clones, 84% seen once. The sample was unstimulated CD4+ T cells sorted from spleen or lymph node cells, taken before transplant. These receptors came from a human donor who was the organ donor for an intestinal transplant.

The chain links TRBV7-9 to TRBJ2-3, with unresolved D. Trimming took 5 bases from V and 1 from J, leaving 10 bases between them. There are 14 residues in the CDR3. CDR1 is SEHNR, CDR2 FQNEAQ, per germline (reference sequence). The DNA of the CDR3 is TGTGCCAGCAGCCTCGGAGAGGGCACAGATACGCAGTATTTT. It specifies CASSLGEGTDTQYF.

The gene calls are TRBV7-2 and TRBJ1-2, with 9 nucleotides matching TRBD1. After removal of 5 bases from V and 8 bases from J, the junction contained 12 bases not matched to a gene. This CDR3 region has 15 residues. The germline V gene encodes CDR1 SGHTA and CDR2 FQGNSA. The CDR3 sequence: CASSVTGGPVEGYTF. In DNA, the CDR3 is TGTGCCAGCAGCGTAACAGGGGGCCCAGTTGAAGGCTACACCTTC. The whole variable domain, filled in from reference TRBV7-2 and TRBJ1-2, reads GAGVSQSPSNKVTEKGKDVELRCDPISGHTALYWYRQSLGQGLEFLIYFQGNSAPDKSGLPSDRFSAERTGGSVSTLTIQRTQQEDSAVYLCASSVTGGPVEGYTFGSGTRLTVV.

This clone appeared a few times. This rearrangement joins TRBV6-6 to TRBJ2-2; D is perhaps TRBD2 (5 bases). Germline V CDR1 and CDR2: MNHNY, SVGAGI (reference sequence). Trimming took off 7 bases at V and 1 base at J, with 10 bases between the two ends. The CDR3 is 14 residues long. The CDR3 DNA follows: TGTGCCAGCAAGGCCGAGGGGAACACCGGGGAGCTGTTTTTT. Its protein is CASKAEGNTGELFF.

This chain links TRBV7-6 with TRBJ2-1; 7 bases are shared with TRBD2. The germline gives CDR1 SGHVS, CDR2 FNYEAQ. Unmatched junction bases numbered 12, after V lost 0 bases and J lost 4 bases. This CDR3 contains 18 residues. The CDR3 loop reads CASSLAGGRGTGYNEQFF. CDR3 DNA: TGTGCCAGCAGCTTAGCGGGGGGGAGGGGTACGGGATACAATGAGCAGTTCTTC.

This clone turned up a few times. The chain has TRBV27 and TRBJ2-2; possibly TRBD1 for D (5 bases). This CDR3 contains 15 residues. With 6 bases removed from V and 4 bases from J, the gap between germline ends came to 15 bases. Germline loops: CDR1 MNHEY, CDR2 SMNVEV (reference sequence). The DNA for the CDR3 is TGTGCCAGCAGCCCCGGAGACAGATTCACCGGGGAGCTGTTTTTT. Residues: CASSPGDRFTGELFF.

The rearrangement joins TRBV6-1 to TRBJ2-2, with 10 bases lining up with TRBD1. The CDR3 sequence is 14 residues long. Trimming at V came to 4 bases and at J to 5 bases, leaving 1 base not matched to a gene. The V gene's germline CDR1 is MNHNS and CDR2 SASEGT. CDR3: CASSGTGGTGELFF. The CDR3 DNA reads TGTGCCAGCAGTGGGACAGGGGGGACCGGGGAGCTGTTTTTT.

The chain is built from TRBV6-1 and TRBJ2-2; TRBD1 matches at 9 bases. Trimming removed 6 bases from V and 3 bases from J; junction bases left unmatched: 2. The CDR3 runs 14 residues. CDR1 is MNHNS, CDR2 SASEGT, per germline. DNA of the CDR3: TGTGCCAGCAGCAGGGACAGGGACACCGGGGAGCTGTTTTTT. Residues: CASSRDRDTGELFF.

The DNA of the CDR3 is TGTGCCAGCAGCACCGGACAGGGAGATGGCTACACCTTC. Protein sequence: CASSTGQGDGYTF. The chain joins TRBV7-9 to TRBJ1-2; 8 nucleotides line up with TRBD1. Germline CDR1 is SEHNR and CDR2 is FQNEAQ (reference sequence). The CDR3 consists of 13 residues. The V and J ends lost 5 bases and 6 bases, in that order; junction bases with no gene match: 5.